This T cell receptor (beta chain) was sequenced during a study of shared clonotypes between healthy human individuals. Study results and caveats: Around 5% of naive CD4 clonotypes were common to a handful of donors.

As defined, naive CD8 cells were CD45RO-negative and positively selected for CCR7, with terminally differentiated effector memory CD45RA+ cells excluded. Every subset's genomic DNA went evenly onto several immunoSEQ plates. Repertoires were generated with immunoSEQ multiplex PCR, while TCRdb's copy carries only in-frame clones and drops some. The table lists 2 million to 2.5 million clones, about 93% of them singletons. CDR3 length equals 14 residues. Germline values: CDR1 MGHDK, CDR2 SYGVNS. The V gene end was trimmed by 4 bases and the J gene end by 3 bases; junction bases not matched to a gene: 1. Concerning this clone itself: Its specificity is unknown.

The sequencing input was naive CD8+ T cells from PBMCs. The sequence came from a man aged 18 to 30 in good health. Some clones in this sample may be carry-over from other donors' samples. This chain joins TRBV25-1 and TRBJ1-5; 9 bases fit TRBD1. CDR3 DNA: TGTGCCAGCAGTGGGGACAGGGACAATCAGCCCCAGCATTTT. Its protein product is CASSGDRDNQPQHF. The entire variable domain, with the rest obtained from reference TRBV25-1 and TRBJ1-5, is as follows: EADIYQTPRYLVIGTGKKITLECSQTMGHDKMYWYQQDPGMELHLIHYSYGVNSTEKGDLSSESTVSRIRTEHFPLTLESARPSHTSQYLCASSGDRDNQPQHFGDGTRLSIL.